Described below is a single T cell receptor beta chain sequence and its context. This clonotype was counted between two and nine times. What antigen it recognizes has not been identified. No much larger clone is present one base from it, and per-base qualities are unavailable. This sample was sequenced with an Illumina NovaSeq 6000. TCR cDNA was made using 5'RACE template switching, a step that added a universal primer site and unique molecular identifiers. Priming for cDNA synthesis came from both the TCR alpha and TCR beta constant segments. Libraries were amplified in two PCR steps, with sample barcodes and sequencing adapters added in the second step. Libraries were sequenced on Illumina HiSeq 2500 (2x100 bp) or NovaSeq (2x150 bp). As for the original processing: Demultiplexing of reads and collapsing into UMI consensus sequences were performed with MIGEC, and V(D)J alignment was carried out with MiXCR. Clonotypes responding to the vaccine were identified with edgeR on replicate PBMC samples, with the criteria of FDR below 0.01 and a log2 fold change above 5 up to day 15. Each bulk clonotype received a CD4 or CD8 identity based on whether the sequenced CD4 or CD8 repertoire contained that clonotype at higher abundance. The public reads were reprocessed in TCRdb via fastp at Q25 and MiXCR, keeping in-frame beta chains. Identical CDR3 proteins give one entry, which carries the most common genes and DNA. TCRdb's processing, not the study's, gives the V and J calls here. The sample has some 300,000 distinct CDR3 sequences on record, around 8.6% of them singletons. Of the sample, around 3.1% falls within the top ten clones.

CDR1 and CDR2, looked up from the germline V gene, are SGHRS and YFSETQ. The junction shows trimming of 4 bases on V and 5 bases on J, plus 12 bases between the germline ends. The CDR3 holds 13 amino acids from the cysteine to the phenylalanine. Just CDR3 DNA is preserved here, 39 bases in frame from base 1. This specimen's treatment or condition label, per the study, means: live attenuated yellow fever vaccine strain. A standard Ficoll-Paque protocol was used to isolate PBMCs from peripheral blood. CD4 and CD8 T-cell fractions were isolated with Dynabeads CD4 and CD8 positive selection kits. TriZol was used to extract RNA from bulk PBMCs, CD4 and CD8 fractions, and dextramer-positive and dextramer-negative fractions. This sample is drawn from a study of T cells after yellow fever vaccination (dated 2019 in TCRdb). Background for the entire study: The SMART-Seq v4 Ultra Low Input RNA kit was used to prepare libraries from fractions with low cell numbers. To track T-cell clones before and after primary and booster YFV17D yellow fever vaccination, bulk TCR alpha and beta repertoires were sequenced longitudinally. Two healthy male donors, one aged 18 to 29 and one aged 30 to 40 years, made up the cohort. Bulk PBMC replicates and cell subsets were isolated from blood drawn at multiple timepoints before and after both primary and secondary immunization. Overall results and qualifications from the work: Most clones expanded after primary vaccination (approximately 96% of CD4 and roughly 88% of CD8) were re-detected after the booster, suggesting that broad memory maintenance occurred. A small share of clonotypes occurred in both CD4 and CD8 compartments, likely arising from convergent recombination. Because abundant contaminating clonotypes from the bulk population could be contained in FACS-sorted repertoires, computational filtering was required. The secondary T-cell response was found to be weaker but faster than the primary response, with a peak reached on day 5 rather than on day 15. The study included only two donors, which limits how far the findings can be generalized.

The chain couples TRBV5-1 to TRBJ1-1; the D gene is not confidently resolved. The specimen was CD4+ T cells sorted from PBMCs, collected 5 days after the yellow fever booster vaccination. This TCR was recovered from a man aged 18 to 29 who received the YFV17D yellow fever vaccine. The encoded CDR3 is CASSPMDGTEAFF. The DNA sequence is given as TGCGCCAGCAGCCCCATGGACGGGACTGAAGCTTTCTTT.